The 15 T cell receptor beta chains listed next were all sequenced from one sample in a study of tissue T cells after allogeneic stem cell transplantation. Sequencing used immunoSEQ multiplex PCR; TCRdb keeps in-frame clones, though not all of them. Among about 17,000 clones listed, about 70% were seen once. The sequencing input was spleen. The receptors originated from a female BALB/c mouse in good health. Mouse strain MHC haplotype: H2-d.

On this clone itself: The gene names given are mouse names. The read falls 1 residue short of the CDR3 end, and the missing part is taken from the germline J gene. J is TRBJ1-2 and V is TRBV31; D perhaps matches TRBD1 (6 bases). V was cut by 3 bases and J by 2 bases, with 7 bases left in between. The germline V gene has CDR1 GKSSPN and CDR2 SITVG. CDR3 size: 12 residues. Partial CDR3 DNA: TGTGCCTGGAGGAGGGGGAACTCCGACTACACC. Protein product: CAWRRGNSDYT. The whole CDR3 is CAWRRGNSDYTF.

Comment on this clone: Gene labels here are mouse ones. The read finishes 1 residue shy of the CDR3 end, and the germline J gene is used to complete it. V usage is TRBV5 and J usage is TRBJ1-2; possibly TRBD1 for D (5 bases). The V gene lost 0 bases and the J gene lost 0 bases, with 8 bases spanning the gap. This CDR3 is 15 amino acids long. Germline V gene data show CDR1 as LGHNA and CDR2 as YNLKQL (reference sequence). Incomplete CDR3 DNA: TGTGCCAGCAGCCAAGATCGGGGGGCAAACTCCGACTACACC. Encoded protein: CASSQDRGANSDYT. The entire CDR3 protein is CASSQDRGANSDYTF.

Of note for this clone: Gene names refer to mouse genes. The CDR3 goes on 1 residue after the read ends, and that part is filled in from the germline J gene. The rearrangement uses TRBV19 and TRBJ1-6; D might be TRBD1 (6 bases). TRBJ1-6 is designated an ORF whose function remains uncertain. V was cut by 4 bases and J by 7 bases, with 9 bases left in between. Germline CDR1 FNHDT, CDR2 SITEND (reference sequence). This CDR3 is built from 13 residues. CDR3 amino acids: CASSGGLNSPLYF. The CDR3 DNA, read in part, is TGTGCCAGCAGTGGGGGGCTCAATTCGCCCCTCTAC.

A word on this clone: Germline and genes here are mouse. The read ends 1 residue shy of where the CDR3 ends; the end is completed using the germline J gene. The V and J genes are TRBV19 and TRBJ1-2; 9 bases agree with TRBD1. The length of the CDR3 is 14 residues. The germline gives CDR1 FNHDT, CDR2 SITEND (reference sequence). Trimming took 4 bases from V and 5 from J; bases not matched to a gene: 6. CDR3 residues: CASSPDRGRSDYTF. CDR3 DNA, as far as it was read: TGTGCCAGCAGTCCGGACAGGGGTCGGTCCGACTACACC.

This clone has a handful of counts. The gene names here belong to mouse. The read falls 1 residue short of the CDR3 end, and the missing part is taken from the germline J gene. This chain uses TRBV31 with TRBJ1-4; D is unresolved. There are 14 residues in the CDR3. Looked up from germline, CDR1 is GKSSPN and CDR2 is SITVG. Trimming stripped 0 bases from V and 3 bases from J, with 8 bases between. This CDR3 reads CAWSLETTNERLFF. CDR3 bases read: TGTGCCTGGAGTCTAGAGACAACCAACGAAAGATTATTT.

Concerning this clone: Gene and germline names: mouse. The read gets to within 1 residue of the CDR3 end, and the germline J gene fills in the rest. The J gene is TRBJ2-3, the V gene TRBV5; the match to TRBD2 covers 13 bases. From germline, CDR1 is LGHNA and CDR2 YNLKQL (reference sequence). The CDR3 is 17 amino acids. The V and J ends lost 2 bases and 3 bases, in that order; junction bases with no gene match: 5. The DNA read from the CDR3 is TGTGCCAGCAGCCAAAGGACTGGGGGGGCGCGGGCAGAAACGCTGTAT. This codes for CASSQRTGGARAETLY. The CDR3 as a whole reads CASSQRTGGARAETLYF.

This clone has only a few counts. Gene names denote mouse genes. The read ends 1 residue early relative to the CDR3; the germline J gene fills the gap. V and J are TRBV13-2 and TRBJ2-7; weak D call: TRBD1 (5 bases). Germline assignment: CDR1 NNHNN and CDR2 SYGAGS (reference sequence). The CDR3 length is 13 residues. V lost 1 base and J lost 5, with 10 bases in between. CDR3 bases read: TGTGCCAGCGGTGATTATGGCAGGGATGAACAGTAC. Its translation is CASGDYGRDEQY. The CDR3 as a whole reads CASGDYGRDEQYF.

Points on this clone: These gene names are mouse names. The sequence runs out 1 residue before the end of the CDR3; the remainder is reconstructed from the germline J gene. J is TRBJ2-7 and V is TRBV17; D is unresolved. Trimming removed 5 bases at V and 4 bases at J, with 9 bases between. Germline V lookup: CDR1 MNHDT, CDR2 YYDKIL. The CDR3 is 12 residues long. The CDR3 reads CASSGGAYEQYF. CDR3 bases read: TGTGCTAGCAGTGGAGGAGCTTATGAACAGTAC.

This clone was detected a few times. Gene names and germline match the mouse. From the germline J gene comes the end of the CDR3, since the read stops 1 residue before it. The chain is built from TRBV2 and TRBJ2-5; TRBD1 agrees at 7 bases. Germline assignment: CDR1 LGHNA and CDR2 YSYQKL. The trim removed 4 bases at V and 2 bases at J, leaving 6 bases unmatched. CDR3 size: 15 residues. CDR3 DNA (partial): TGTGCCAGCAGCCCCCAGGGGGTTCGCCAAGACACCCAGTAC. This codes for CASSPQGVRQDTQY. The entire CDR3 is CASSPQGVRQDTQYF.

Regarding this clone: The listed genes are named as in mouse. Read sequence stops 1 residue before the CDR3 end, and the germline J gene provides the missing end. The J gene is TRBJ2-7, the V gene TRBV4; the D gene is possibly TRBD1 (5 bases). This CDR3 region has 12 residues. Trimming removed 5 bases at V and 4 bases at J, with 9 bases between. Germline CDR1 reads LGHDT; CDR2 reads YNNKQL (reference sequence). The CDR3 here is CASSRRQYEQYF. Incomplete CDR3 DNA: TGTGCCAGCAGCCGCCGACAGTATGAACAGTAC.

Turning to this clone: Mouse names are used for the genes. The observed sequence ends 1 residue before the CDR3 terminus, with the missing tail filled in from the germline J gene. The chain couples TRBV4 to TRBJ1-4; no reliable D call. Deletions cut 5 bases from V and 0 bases from J, with 7 bases between. Germline CDR1 reads LGHDT; CDR2 reads YNNKQL (reference sequence). The CDR3 sequence is 14 residues long. CDR3 DNA (partial): TGTGCCAGCAGCATACAAATTTCCAACGAAAGATTATTT. Its translation: CASSIQISNERLF. The whole CDR3 protein is CASSIQISNERLFF.

To note about this clone: The gene names given are mouse names. The read stops 1 residue short of the end of the CDR3; the missing end is completed from the germline J gene. This chain joins TRBV13-2 and TRBJ2-4; D is perhaps TRBD2 (6 bases). Deletions cut 0 bases from V and 0 bases from J, with 8 bases between. The CDR3 is 15 residues long. Germline CDR1 is NNHNN and CDR2 is SYGAGS (reference sequence). CDR3 bases read: TGTGCCAGCGGTGATGGGGGGACTAGTCAAAACACCTTGTAC. Translated, it gives CASGDGGTSQNTLY. In full, the CDR3 reads CASGDGGTSQNTLYF.

On this clone itself: Mouse gene names and germline throughout. Sequencing ends 1 residue short of the CDR3 end; the germline J gene provides the rest. The genes are TRBV20 and TRBJ2-4, with 10 bases fitting TRBD2. CDR1 GFQATS and CDR2 STVNSAI come from the germline V gene. The CDR3 runs 12 residues. This chain's CDR3 is CGPGGAQNTLYF. The CDR3 bases that were read are TGTGGGCCTGGGGGGGCCCAAAACACCTTGTAC.

This clone was picked up a small number of times. Genes and germline come from the mouse. The CDR3 goes on 1 residue after the read ends, and that part is filled in from the germline J gene. The rearrangement uses TRBV13-2 and TRBJ1-4, with 7 bases lining up with TRBD1. CDR1 is NNHNN, CDR2 SYGAGS, per germline (reference sequence). The length of the CDR3 is 17 residues. Trimming removed 0 bases from V and 0 bases from J; junction bases left unmatched: 5. The covered CDR3 bases are TGTGCCAGCGGTGATGGGGGGACAGAGATTTCCAACGAAAGATTATTT. It codes for CASGDGGTEISNERLF. The full-length CDR3 reads as CASGDGGTEISNERLFF.

On this clone itself: Each gene name is a mouse one. The read is 1 residue too short to cover the CDR3 end, so that end is filled in from the germline J gene. Other nucleotide sequences in the sample specify the same CDR3. The chain links TRBV19 to TRBJ2-7; 11 bases match TRBD1. Unmatched junction bases numbered 2, after V lost 0 bases and J lost 6 bases. The germline gives CDR1 FNHDT, CDR2 SITEND (reference sequence). The length of the CDR3 is 14 residues. The CDR3 loop reads CASSIGTGGGEQYF. The sequenced part of the CDR3 DNA is TGTGCCAGCAGTATAGGGACAGGGGGCGGTGAACAGTAC.